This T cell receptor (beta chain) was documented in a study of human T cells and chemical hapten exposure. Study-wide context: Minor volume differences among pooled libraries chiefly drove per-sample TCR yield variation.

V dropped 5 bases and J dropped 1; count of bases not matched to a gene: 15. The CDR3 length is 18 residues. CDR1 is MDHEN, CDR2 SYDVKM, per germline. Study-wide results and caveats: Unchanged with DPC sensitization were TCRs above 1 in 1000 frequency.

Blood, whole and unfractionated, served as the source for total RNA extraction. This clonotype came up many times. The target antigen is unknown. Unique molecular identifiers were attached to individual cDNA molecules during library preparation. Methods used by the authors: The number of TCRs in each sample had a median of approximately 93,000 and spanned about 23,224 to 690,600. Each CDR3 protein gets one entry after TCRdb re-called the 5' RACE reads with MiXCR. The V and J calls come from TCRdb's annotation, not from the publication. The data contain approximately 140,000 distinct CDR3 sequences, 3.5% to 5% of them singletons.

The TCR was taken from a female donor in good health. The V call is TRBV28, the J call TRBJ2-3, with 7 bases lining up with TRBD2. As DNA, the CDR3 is TGTGCCAGCAGTATCAGCTCGGGGGGAGATGTAGGCACAGATACGCAGTATTTT. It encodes CASSISSGGDVGTDTQYF.